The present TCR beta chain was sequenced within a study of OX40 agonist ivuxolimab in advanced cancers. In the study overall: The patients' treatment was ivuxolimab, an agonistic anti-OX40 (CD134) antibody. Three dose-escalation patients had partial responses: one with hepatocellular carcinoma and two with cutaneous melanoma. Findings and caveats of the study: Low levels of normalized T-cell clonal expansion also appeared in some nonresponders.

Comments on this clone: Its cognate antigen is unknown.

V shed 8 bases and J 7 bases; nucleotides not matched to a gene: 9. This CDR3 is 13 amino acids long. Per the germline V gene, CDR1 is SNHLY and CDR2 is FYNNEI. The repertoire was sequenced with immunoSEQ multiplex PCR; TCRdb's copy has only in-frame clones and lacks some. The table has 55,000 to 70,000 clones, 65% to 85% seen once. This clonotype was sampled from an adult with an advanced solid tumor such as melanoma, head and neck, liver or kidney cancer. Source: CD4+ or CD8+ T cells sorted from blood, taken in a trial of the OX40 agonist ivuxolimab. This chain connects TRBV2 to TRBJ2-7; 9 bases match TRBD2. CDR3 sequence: CASCGGGAGEQYV. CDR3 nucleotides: TGTGCCAGCTGTGGCGGGGGGGCCGGGGAGCAGTACGTC.